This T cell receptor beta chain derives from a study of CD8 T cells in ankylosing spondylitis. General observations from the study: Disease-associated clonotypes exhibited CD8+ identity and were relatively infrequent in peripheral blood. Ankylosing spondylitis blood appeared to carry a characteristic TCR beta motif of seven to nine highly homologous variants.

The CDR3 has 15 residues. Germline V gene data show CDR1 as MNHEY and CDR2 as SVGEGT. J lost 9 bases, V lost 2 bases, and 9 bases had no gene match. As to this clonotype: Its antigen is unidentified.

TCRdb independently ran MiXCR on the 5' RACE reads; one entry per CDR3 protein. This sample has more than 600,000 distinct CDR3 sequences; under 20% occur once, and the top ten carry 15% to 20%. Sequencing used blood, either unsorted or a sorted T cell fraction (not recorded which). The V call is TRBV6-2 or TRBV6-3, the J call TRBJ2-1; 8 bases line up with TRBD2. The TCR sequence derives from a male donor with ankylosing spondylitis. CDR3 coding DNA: TGTGCCAGCAGTTACGGGCTAGCGGGTCTTGGTGAGCAGTTCTTC. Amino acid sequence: CASSYGLAGLGEQFF.